A selection of T cell receptor beta chains follows, all from one sample in a study of Tregs in tolerant kidney transplant recipients. The method was immunoSEQ multiplex PCR; TCRdb's version includes in-frame clones alone and lacks a portion of them. The table includes approximately 17,000 clones, approximately 61% detected once. The antigens for these receptors are not known. The sequenced sample consisted of Tregs from blood cultured with allogeneic cells. These receptors all come from a human donor in good health. Both conserved end residues are part of each CDR3. The D gene is left open where the match is weak. Size tells how often a clone was seen (once, few, many) or the class of an expanded clone, and some rows leave it out.

abundance: once
v_gene: TRBV5-6
d_gene: .
j_gene: TRBJ2-3
CDR3nt: TGTGCCAGCAGAGAAAACGGGGGCCCTACAGATACGCAGTATTTT
CDR3aa: CASRENGGPTDTQYF

abundance: .
v_gene: TRBV5-4
d_gene: .
j_gene: TRBJ2-5
CDR3nt: TGTGCCAGCAGCCCCAGCAGGGCAGAGACCCAGTACTTC
CDR3aa: CASSPSRAETQYF

abundance: large
v_gene: TRBV18
d_gene: .
j_gene: TRBJ1-6
CDR3nt: TGTGCCAGCTCACCCGCAGACAGCATCTCCTATAATTCACCCCTCCACTTT
CDR3aa: CASSPADSISYNSPLHF

abundance: .
v_gene: TRBV30
d_gene: .
j_gene: TRBJ1-1
CDR3nt: TGTGCCTGGACACAGGAGAACACTGAAGCTTTCTTT
CDR3aa: CAWTQENTEAFF

abundance: .
v_gene: TRBV5-1
d_gene: .
j_gene: TRBJ2-2
CDR3nt: TGCGCCAGCAGCTCCGCGGGACTTCTCACCGGGGAGCTGTTTTTT
CDR3aa: CASSSAGLLTGELFF

abundance: .
v_gene: TRBV7-9
d_gene: .
j_gene: TRBJ2-3
CDR3nt: TGTGCCAGCAGCTTAGAGGGGGGTTGGGCAGGCGGTACGCAGTATTTT
CDR3aa: CASSLEGGWAGGTQYF

abundance: once
v_gene: TRBV2
d_gene: .
j_gene: TRBJ1-5
CDR3nt: TGTGCCAGCAGTGGTTGGGGGCCTAGAAATCAGCCCCAGCATTTT
CDR3aa: CASSGWGPRNQPQHF

abundance: .
v_gene: TRBV7-2
d_gene: .
j_gene: TRBJ2-7
CDR3nt: TGTGCCAGCAGCTTACCGAATACCTACGAGCAGTACTTC
CDR3aa: CASSLPNTYEQYF

abundance: few
v_gene: TRBV7-2
d_gene: TRBD1
j_gene: TRBJ1-5
CDR3nt: TGTGCCAGCAGCTTAATTGGGACAGGGATTTATCAGCCCCAGCATTTT
CDR3aa: CASSLIGTGIYQPQHF

abundance: .
v_gene: TRBV7-9
d_gene: .
j_gene: TRBJ1-1
CDR3nt: TGTGCCAGCAGCTTAGCGGCAGGGCACCCCTCGAAGCTTTTCTTT
CDR3aa: CASSLAAGHPSKLFF

abundance: .
v_gene: TRBV6-5
d_gene: .
j_gene: TRBJ1-1
CDR3nt: TGTGCCAGCGGCCGGTGGGCTGAAGCTTTCTTT
CDR3aa: CASGRWAEAFF

abundance: once
v_gene: TRBV19
d_gene: .
j_gene: TRBJ2-7
CDR3nt: TGTGCCAGTAGTGTGGGGACATGGCAGCCCGAGCAGTACTTC
CDR3aa: CASSVGTWQPEQYF

abundance: .
v_gene: TRBV5-1
d_gene: .
j_gene: TRBJ2-5
CDR3nt: TGCGCCAGCAGCCCATCCCTACAGGGGAGGGAGACCCAGTACTTC
CDR3aa: CASSPSLQGRETQYF

abundance: .
v_gene: TRBV18
d_gene: .
j_gene: TRBJ2-5
CDR3nt: TGTGCCAGCTCACCACCAGAGGAGACCCAGTACTTC
CDR3aa: CASSPPEETQYF